These 12 T cell receptor beta chains were all obtained from the same sample, sequenced in a study of T cell repertoires in cytomegalovirus infection. One entry per CDR3 protein, called by TCRdb with MiXCR from the reads. This table holds just under 300,000 distinct CDR3 sequences, roughly a tenth found once. Input material: PBMCs. The source is a human donor in good health (CMV status not recorded). Some clones in this sample may be carry-over from other donors' samples.

The chain recombines TRBV24-1 with TRBJ2-3; D is ambiguous. V was clipped by 3 bases and J by 6 bases, with 12 bases between them. The length of the CDR3 is 14 residues. Germline V CDR1 and CDR2: KGHDR, SFDVKD. CDR3 sequence reads: CATSDPRASDTQYF. CDR3 nucleotides: TGTGCCACCAGTGATCCAAGAGCGAGTGATACGCAGTATTTT.

At least ten counts were recorded for this clonotype. V and J are TRBV5-1 and TRBJ2-1; tentatively, D is TRBD1 (8 bases). Germline loops: CDR1 SGHRS, CDR2 YFSETQ. The CDR3 totals 15 residues. Deletions cut 6 bases from V and 4 bases from J, with 17 bases between. CDR3 DNA sequence: TGCGCCAGCAACCCACAGGGGGAGGGGTACAATGAGCAGTTCTTC. Its protein is CASNPQGEGYNEQFF.

The genes are TRBV29-1 and TRBJ2-5; 12 bases align to TRBD1. This CDR3 has 16 residues. Germline loops: CDR1 SQVTM, CDR2 ANQGSEA. Trimming at V came to 7 bases and at J to 5 bases, leaving 14 bases not matched to a gene. CDR3 coding DNA: TGCAGCGATGACTTGAGGGACAGGGGGCTGAGGGAGACCCAGTACTTC. Its protein is CSDDLRDRGLRETQYF. Full variable domain (outside the CDR3, taken from reference TRBV29-1 and TRBJ2-5): SAVISQKPSRDICQRGTSLTIQCQVDSQVTMMFWYRQQPGQSLTLIATANQGSEATYESGFVIDKFPISRPNLTFSTLTVSNMSPEDSSIYLCSDDLRDRGLRETQYFGPGTRLLVL.

Many counts were recorded for this clonotype. The CDR3: CASSITSGGVNEQFF. CDR3 nucleotide sequence: TGTGCCAGCAGTATCACTAGCGGGGGGGTTAATGAGCAGTTCTTC. The chain links TRBV6-1 to TRBJ2-1, with 13 bases fitting TRBD2. Germline CDR1 MNHNS, CDR2 SASEGT. Losses at the gene ends were 5 bases for V and 7 bases for J; bases not matched to a gene: 5. The CDR3 covers 15 residues.

This clonotype was seen at least ten times. V gene TRBV11-2 combines with J gene TRBJ2-4, with D perhaps being TRBD1 or TRBD2 (6 bases each). Germline V gene data show CDR1 as SGHAT and CDR2 as FQNNGV. V gave up 2 bases and J gave up 4 bases, with 18 bases separating them. The CDR3 contains 17 residues. The CDR3 nucleotides are TGTGCCAGCAGCTTAAGGCGGGCGGGACAATTAAAAAACATTCAGTACTTC. It encodes CASSLRRAGQLKNIQYF.

This clonotype came up a few times. The genes are TRBV5-1 and TRBJ2-1; D unresolved. Germline lookup yields CDR1 SGHRS and CDR2 YFSETQ. The CDR3 consists of 15 residues. Trimming removed 1 base from V and 3 bases from J, with 11 bases in between. CDR3 nucleotides: TGCGCCAGCAGCTTGTTAGAGGTCAGCTACAATGAGCAGTTCTTC. Protein product: CASSLLEVSYNEQFF.

The table lists this clonotype with many counts. The chain employs TRBV2 and TRBJ2-2; possible D gene TRBD2, 6 bases. Trimming removed 4 bases from V and 7 bases from J, with 16 bases in between. Germline lookup yields CDR1 SNHLY and CDR2 FYNNEI. This CDR3 is 15 amino acids long. In DNA, the CDR3 is TGTGCCAGCAGTGCCCTGGGGGGATTGGGCGGGGAGCTGTTTTTT. Its protein product is CASSALGGLGGELFF.

This clonotype showed up many times. The chain links TRBV4-2 to TRBJ2-1; the match to TRBD2 covers 7 bases. V gave up 1 base and J gave up 3 bases; unmatched junction bases: 6. Germline CDR1 and CDR2: LGHNA and YNFKEQ. CDR3 length: 16 amino acids. The CDR3 region is CASSQGQGGGYNEQFF. Written as DNA, the CDR3 is TGTGCCAGCAGCCAAGGTCAAGGCGGGGGCTACAATGAGCAGTTCTTC.

The table lists this clonotype with many counts. J is TRBJ1-1 and V is TRBV7-3; the match to TRBD1 covers 8 bases. The V segment lost 4 bases and the J segment 4 bases; nucleotides outside the gene matches: 2. Germline lookup yields CDR1 SGHTA and CDR2 FQGTGA. This CDR3 is built from 13 residues. CDR3: CASSSQGATEAFF. The CDR3, as DNA: TGTGCCAGCAGCTCTCAGGGGGCCACTGAAGCTTTCTTT.

The CDR3 region has the DNA TGCAGCGAGACTTACCGGGCCACGGGGGAGACCCAGTACTTC. Its protein is CSETYRATGETQYF. The V and J genes are TRBV29-1 and TRBJ2-5; D is perhaps TRBD2 (5 bases). Germline V gene data show CDR1 as SQVTM and CDR2 as ANQGSEA. Trimming left V 7 bases short and J 5 bases short, with 20 bases between. The CDR3 has 14 amino acids.

This clonotype was picked up many times. V and J are TRBV6-2 or TRBV6-3 and TRBJ2-1; D call uncertain. The CDR3 is 10 residues long. CDR1 MNHEY and CDR2 SVGEGT come from the germline V gene. V lost 8 bases to trimming and J lost 7 bases, with 6 bases between them. CDR3 nucleotide sequence: TGTGCCAGCGGCAGGAATGAGCAGTTCTTC. Amino acid sequence: CASGRNEQFF.

This clonotype was seen a handful of times. The chain uses TRBV20-1 and TRBJ2-7; 12 positions match TRBD2. With V trimmed by 3 bases and J by 4 bases, 4 bases remained unmatched. The length of the CDR3 is 14 residues. The germline V gene has CDR1 DFQATT and CDR2 SNEGSKA (reference sequence). CDR3 in DNA: TGCAGTGCTAGGGGGACTAGCGGGTCTTACGAGCAGTACTTC. Amino acid sequence: CSARGTSGSYEQYF.